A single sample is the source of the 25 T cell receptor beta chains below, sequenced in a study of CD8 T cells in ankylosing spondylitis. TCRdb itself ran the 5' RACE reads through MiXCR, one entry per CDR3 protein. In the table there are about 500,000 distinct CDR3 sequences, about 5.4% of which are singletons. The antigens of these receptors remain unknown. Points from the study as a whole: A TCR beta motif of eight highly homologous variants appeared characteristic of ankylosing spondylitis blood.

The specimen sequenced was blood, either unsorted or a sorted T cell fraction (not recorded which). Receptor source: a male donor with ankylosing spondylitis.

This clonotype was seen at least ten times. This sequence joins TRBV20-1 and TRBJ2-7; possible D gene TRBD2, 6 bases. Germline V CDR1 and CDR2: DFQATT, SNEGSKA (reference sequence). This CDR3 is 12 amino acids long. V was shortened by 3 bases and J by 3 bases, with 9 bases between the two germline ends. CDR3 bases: TGCAGTGCTAGCGGGAGCGTCTACGAGCAGTACTTC. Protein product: CSASGSVYEQYF.

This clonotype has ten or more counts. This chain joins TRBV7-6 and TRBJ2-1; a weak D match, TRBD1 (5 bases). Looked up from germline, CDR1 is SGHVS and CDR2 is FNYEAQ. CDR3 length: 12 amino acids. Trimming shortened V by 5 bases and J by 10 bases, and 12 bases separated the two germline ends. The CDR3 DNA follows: TGTGCCAGCAGCGCGATCAGGGTAGAGCAGTTCTTC. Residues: CASSAIRVEQFF.

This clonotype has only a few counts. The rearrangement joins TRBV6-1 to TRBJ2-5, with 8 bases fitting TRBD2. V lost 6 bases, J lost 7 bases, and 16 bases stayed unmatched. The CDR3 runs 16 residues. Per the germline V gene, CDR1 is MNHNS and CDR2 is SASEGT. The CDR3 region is CASSHEPGLGDGTQYF. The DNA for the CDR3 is TGTGCCAGCAGCCATGAACCGGGACTAGGAGATGGGACCCAGTACTTC.

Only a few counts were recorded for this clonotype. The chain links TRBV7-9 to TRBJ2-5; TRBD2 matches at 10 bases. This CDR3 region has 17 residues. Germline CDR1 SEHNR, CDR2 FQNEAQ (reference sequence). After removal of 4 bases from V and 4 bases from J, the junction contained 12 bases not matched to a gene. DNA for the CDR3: TGTGCCAGCAGCTACGGGACTAGCGCACCGACCTTAGAGACCCAGTACTTC. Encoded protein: CASSYGTSAPTLETQYF.

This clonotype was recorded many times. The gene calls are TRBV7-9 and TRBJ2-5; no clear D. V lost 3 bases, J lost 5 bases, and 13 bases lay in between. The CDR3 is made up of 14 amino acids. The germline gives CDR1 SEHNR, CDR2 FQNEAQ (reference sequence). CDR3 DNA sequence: TGTGCCAGCAGCTTCTTTCCCCGTGCGGAGACCCAGTACTTC. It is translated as CASSFFPRAETQYF.

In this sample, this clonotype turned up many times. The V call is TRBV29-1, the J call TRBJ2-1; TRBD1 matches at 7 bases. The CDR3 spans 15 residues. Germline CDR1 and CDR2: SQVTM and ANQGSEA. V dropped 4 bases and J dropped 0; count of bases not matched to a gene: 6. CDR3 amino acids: CSVGGQKSSYNEQFF. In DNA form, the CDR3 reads TGCAGCGTTGGGGGACAGAAGAGCTCCTACAATGAGCAGTTCTTC.

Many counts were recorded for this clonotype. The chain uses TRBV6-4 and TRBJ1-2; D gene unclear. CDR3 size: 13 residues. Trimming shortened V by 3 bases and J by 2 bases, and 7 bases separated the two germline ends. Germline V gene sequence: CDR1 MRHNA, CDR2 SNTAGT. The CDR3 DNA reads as TGTGCCAGCAGTGATGGGCCGAACTATGGCTACACCTTC. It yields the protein CASSDGPNYGYTF.

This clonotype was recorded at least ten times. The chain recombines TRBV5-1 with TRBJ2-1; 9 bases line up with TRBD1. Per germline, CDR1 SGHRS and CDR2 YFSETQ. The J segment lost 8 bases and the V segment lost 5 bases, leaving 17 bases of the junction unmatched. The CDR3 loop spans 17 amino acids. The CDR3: CASRQMISGQGIHEQFF. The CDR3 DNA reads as TGCGCCAGCAGGCAGATGATATCCGGACAGGGGATACATGAGCAGTTCTTC. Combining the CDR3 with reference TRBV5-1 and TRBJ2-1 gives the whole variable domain KAGVTQTPRYLIKTRGQQVTLSCSPISGHRSVSWYQQTPGQGLQFLFEYFSETQRNKGNFPGRFSGRQFSNSRSEMNVSTLELGDSALYLCASRQMISGQGIHEQFFGPGTRLTVL.

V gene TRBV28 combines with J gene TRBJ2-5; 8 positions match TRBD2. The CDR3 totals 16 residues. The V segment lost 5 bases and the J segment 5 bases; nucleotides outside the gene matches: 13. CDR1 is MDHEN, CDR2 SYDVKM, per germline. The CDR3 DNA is TGTGCCAGCAGTCTCTCCGGGCGGGGGGCCTGGGAGACCCAGTACTTC. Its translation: CASSLSGRGAWETQYF.

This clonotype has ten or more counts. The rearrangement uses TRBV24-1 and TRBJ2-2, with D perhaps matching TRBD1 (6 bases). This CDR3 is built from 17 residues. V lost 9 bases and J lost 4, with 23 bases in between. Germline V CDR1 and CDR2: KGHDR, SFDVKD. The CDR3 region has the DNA TGTGCCACCGCCCCTCGGCCTCTACAGGGTTCCACCGGGGAGCTGTTTTTT. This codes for CATAPRPLQGSTGELFF.

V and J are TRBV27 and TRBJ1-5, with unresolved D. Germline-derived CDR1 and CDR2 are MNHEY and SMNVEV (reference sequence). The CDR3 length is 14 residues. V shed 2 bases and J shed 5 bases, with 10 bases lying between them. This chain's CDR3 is CASSLMRGDQPQHF. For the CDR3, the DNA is TGTGCCAGCAGTTTAATGCGGGGTGATCAGCCCCAGCATTTT.

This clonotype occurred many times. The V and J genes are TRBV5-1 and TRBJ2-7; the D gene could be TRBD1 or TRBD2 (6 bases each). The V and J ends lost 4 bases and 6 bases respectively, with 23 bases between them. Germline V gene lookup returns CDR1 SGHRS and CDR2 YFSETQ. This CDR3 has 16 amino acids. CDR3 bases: TGCGCCAGCAGCGAGAGATCAAATCGGGGGCAGGGCGAGCAGTACTTC. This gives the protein CASSERSNRGQGEQYF.

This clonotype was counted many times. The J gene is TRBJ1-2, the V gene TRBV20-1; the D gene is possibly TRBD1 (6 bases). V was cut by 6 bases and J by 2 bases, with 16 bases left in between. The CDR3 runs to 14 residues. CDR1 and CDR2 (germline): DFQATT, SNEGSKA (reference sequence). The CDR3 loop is CSAVRGGTNYGYTF. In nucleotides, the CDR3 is TGCAGTGCCGTCAGAGGGGGGACCAACTATGGCTACACCTTC.

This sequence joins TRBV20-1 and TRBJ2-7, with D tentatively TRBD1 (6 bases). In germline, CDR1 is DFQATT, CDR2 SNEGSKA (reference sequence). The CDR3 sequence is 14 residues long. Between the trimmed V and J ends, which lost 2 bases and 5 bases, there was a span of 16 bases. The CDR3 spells CSARPGPPGDEQYF. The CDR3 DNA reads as TGCAGTGCTAGACCCGGACCCCCAGGGGACGAGCAGTACTTC.

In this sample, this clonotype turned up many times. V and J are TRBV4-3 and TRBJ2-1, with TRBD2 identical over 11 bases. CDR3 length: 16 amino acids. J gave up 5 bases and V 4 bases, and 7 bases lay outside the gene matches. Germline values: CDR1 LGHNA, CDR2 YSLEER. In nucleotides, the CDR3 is TGCGCCAGCAGCCGGGGGCCGGGACTAGCGGACAATGAGCAGTTCTTC. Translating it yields CASSRGPGLADNEQFF.

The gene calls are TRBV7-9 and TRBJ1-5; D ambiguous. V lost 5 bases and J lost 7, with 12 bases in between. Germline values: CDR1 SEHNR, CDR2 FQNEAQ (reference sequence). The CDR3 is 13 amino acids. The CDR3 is CASSHGSGQPQHF. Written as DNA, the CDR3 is TGTGCCAGCAGCCACGGGAGCGGCCAGCCCCAGCATTTT.

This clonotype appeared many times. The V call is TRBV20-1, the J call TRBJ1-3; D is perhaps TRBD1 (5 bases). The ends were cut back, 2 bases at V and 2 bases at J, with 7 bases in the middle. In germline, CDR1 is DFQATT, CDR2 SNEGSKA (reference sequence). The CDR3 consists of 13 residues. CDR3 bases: TGCAGTGCTAGACTGGGGGCTGGAAACACCATATATTTT. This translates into CSARLGAGNTIYF.

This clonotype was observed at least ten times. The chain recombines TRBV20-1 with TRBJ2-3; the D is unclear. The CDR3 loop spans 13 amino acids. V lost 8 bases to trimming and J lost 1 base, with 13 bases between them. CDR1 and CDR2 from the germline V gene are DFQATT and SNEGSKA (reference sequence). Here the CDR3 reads CSPSPVGTDTQYF. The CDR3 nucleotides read TGCAGTCCGTCCCCAGTGGGCACAGATACGCAGTATTTT.

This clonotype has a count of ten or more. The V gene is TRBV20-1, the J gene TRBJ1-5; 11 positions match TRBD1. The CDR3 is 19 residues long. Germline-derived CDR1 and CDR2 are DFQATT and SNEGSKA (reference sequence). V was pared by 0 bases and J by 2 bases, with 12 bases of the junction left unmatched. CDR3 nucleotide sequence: TGCAGTGCTAGAGATTTTAAGGACAGGGGGCTTTTTGGCAATCAGCCCCAGCATTTT. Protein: CSARDFKDRGLFGNQPQHF.

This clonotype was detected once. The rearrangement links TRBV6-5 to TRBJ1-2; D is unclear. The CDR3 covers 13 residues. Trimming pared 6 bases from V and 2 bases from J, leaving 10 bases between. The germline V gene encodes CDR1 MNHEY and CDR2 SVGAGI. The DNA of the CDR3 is TGTGCCAGCAGCTACGGGAACAACTATGGCTACACCTTC. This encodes CASSYGNNYGYTF.

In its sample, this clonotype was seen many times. The CDR3 nucleotides are TGCAGTGCCCTGGAAAAGGTGGGGTGGGGCAATCAGCCCCAGCATTTT. Its translation is CSALEKVGWGNQPQHF. The chain joins TRBV20-1 to TRBJ1-5, with D uncertain. Per the germline V gene, CDR1 is DFQATT and CDR2 is SNEGSKA (reference sequence). V was trimmed by 6 bases and J by 2 bases, leaving 20 bases between them. The CDR3 contains 16 residues.

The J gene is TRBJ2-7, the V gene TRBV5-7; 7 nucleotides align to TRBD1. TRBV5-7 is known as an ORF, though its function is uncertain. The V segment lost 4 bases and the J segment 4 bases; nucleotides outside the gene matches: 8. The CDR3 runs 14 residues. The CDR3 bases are TGTGCCAGCAGCCCGGGGATACAGGGGTACGAGCAGTACTTC. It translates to CASSPGIQGYEQYF.

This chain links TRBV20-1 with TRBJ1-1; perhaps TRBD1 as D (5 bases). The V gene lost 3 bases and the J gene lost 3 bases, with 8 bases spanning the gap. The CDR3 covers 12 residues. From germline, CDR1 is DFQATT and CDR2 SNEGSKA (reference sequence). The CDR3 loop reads CSAREQDTEAFF. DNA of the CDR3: TGCAGTGCTAGGGAACAGGACACTGAAGCTTTCTTT.

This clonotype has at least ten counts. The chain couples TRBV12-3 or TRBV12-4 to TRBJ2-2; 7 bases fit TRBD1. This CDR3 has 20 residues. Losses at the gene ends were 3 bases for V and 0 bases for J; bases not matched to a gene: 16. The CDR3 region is CASSFVGRGIPLANTGELFF. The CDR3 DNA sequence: TGTGCCAGCAGTTTCGTCGGCAGGGGGATACCCCTTGCGAACACCGGGGAGCTGTTTTTT.

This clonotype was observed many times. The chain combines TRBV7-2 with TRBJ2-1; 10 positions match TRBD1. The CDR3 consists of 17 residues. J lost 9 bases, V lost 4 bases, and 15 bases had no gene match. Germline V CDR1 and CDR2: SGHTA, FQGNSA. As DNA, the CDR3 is TGTGCCAGCAGCTCCCAGCCGGGACAGGGGCCTGAGATTGAGCAGTTCTTC. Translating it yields CASSSQPGQGPEIEQFF.